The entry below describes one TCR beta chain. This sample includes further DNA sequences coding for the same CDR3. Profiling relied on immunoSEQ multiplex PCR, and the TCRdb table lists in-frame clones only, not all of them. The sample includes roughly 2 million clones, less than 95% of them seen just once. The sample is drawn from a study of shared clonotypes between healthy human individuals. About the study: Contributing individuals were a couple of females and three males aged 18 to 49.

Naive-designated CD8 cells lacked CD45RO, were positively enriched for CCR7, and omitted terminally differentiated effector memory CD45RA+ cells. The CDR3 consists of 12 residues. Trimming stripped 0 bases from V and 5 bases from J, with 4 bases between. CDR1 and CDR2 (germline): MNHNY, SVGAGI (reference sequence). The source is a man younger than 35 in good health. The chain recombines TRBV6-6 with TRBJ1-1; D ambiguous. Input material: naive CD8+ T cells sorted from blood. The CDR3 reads CASSYSRTEAFF. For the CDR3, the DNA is TGTGCCAGCAGTTACTCGAGGACTGAAGCTTTCTTT.